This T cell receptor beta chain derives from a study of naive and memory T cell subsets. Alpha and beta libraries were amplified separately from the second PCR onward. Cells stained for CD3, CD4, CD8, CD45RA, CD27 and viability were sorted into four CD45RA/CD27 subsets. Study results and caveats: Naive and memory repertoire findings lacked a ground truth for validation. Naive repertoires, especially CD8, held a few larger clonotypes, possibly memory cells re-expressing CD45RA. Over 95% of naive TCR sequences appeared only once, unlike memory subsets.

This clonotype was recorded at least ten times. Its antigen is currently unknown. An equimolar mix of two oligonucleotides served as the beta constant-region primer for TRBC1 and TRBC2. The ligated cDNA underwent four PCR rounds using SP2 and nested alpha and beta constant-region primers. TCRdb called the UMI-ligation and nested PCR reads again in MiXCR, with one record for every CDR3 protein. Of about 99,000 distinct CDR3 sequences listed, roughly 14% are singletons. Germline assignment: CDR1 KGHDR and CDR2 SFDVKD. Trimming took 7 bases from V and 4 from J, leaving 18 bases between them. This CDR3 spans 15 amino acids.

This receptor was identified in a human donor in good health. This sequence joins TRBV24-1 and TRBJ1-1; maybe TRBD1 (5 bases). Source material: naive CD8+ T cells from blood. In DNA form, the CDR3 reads TGTGCCACCAGCCGGGGACTCCCCGGGAGCACTGAAGCTTTCTTT. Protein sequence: CATSRGLPGSTEAFF.